The 3 T cell receptor beta chains listed next were all sequenced from one sample in a study of identifying expanded T cells in peripheral blood. The protocol was immunoSEQ multiplex PCR, while the TCRdb copy is restricted to in-frame clones and leaves out a portion. The sample holds 65,000 to 95,000 clones; about 90% are singletons and the top ten take 7.3%. Sample: blood. These receptors were obtained from a person aged 18 to 70 in good health.

CDR3 DNA sequence: TGTGCCAGCAGTGAAGGCTTTGGACTCAACAATGAGCAGTTCTTC. It codes for CASSEGFGLNNEQFF. The J gene is TRBJ2-1, the V gene TRBV2, with D maybe TRBD2 (5 bases). Germline CDR1 SNHLY, CDR2 FYNNEI. Trimming pared 1 base from V and 5 bases from J, leaving 12 bases between. The CDR3 is 15 amino acids.

The chain combines TRBV6-1 with TRBJ1-2; tentative D call: TRBD1 (5 bases). V was clipped by 4 bases and J by 6 bases, with 12 bases between them. CDR1 is MNHNS and CDR2 is SASEGT in the germline V gene. The CDR3 loop spans 13 amino acids. The CDR3 nucleotides read TGTGCCAGCAGTGGCCGGGACTCTGATGGCTACACCTTC. Protein: CASSGRDSDGYTF.

V gene TRBV5-6 combines with J gene TRBJ2-7; D unclear. V lost 2 bases and J 9 bases, leaving 15 bases between the germline ends. The CDR3 totals 13 residues. Germline lookup yields CDR1 SGHDT and CDR2 YYEEEE. The CDR3 coding sequence is TGTGCCAGCAGCTTCCGGCAGGCCCCAAGGCAGTACTTC. This gives the protein CASSFRQAPRQYF.